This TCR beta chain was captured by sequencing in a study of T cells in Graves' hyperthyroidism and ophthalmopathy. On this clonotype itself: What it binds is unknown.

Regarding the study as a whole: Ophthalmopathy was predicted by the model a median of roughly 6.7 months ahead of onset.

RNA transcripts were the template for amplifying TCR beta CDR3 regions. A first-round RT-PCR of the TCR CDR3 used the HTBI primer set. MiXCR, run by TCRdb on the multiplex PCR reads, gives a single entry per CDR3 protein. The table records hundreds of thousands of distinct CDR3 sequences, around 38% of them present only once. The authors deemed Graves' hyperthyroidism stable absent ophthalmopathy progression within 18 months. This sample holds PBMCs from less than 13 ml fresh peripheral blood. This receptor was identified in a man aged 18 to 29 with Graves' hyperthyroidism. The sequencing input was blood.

Written as DNA, the CDR3 is TGTGCTAGGGTCCAGGGGCGAGAAAGCTACACCTTC. This gives the protein CARVQGRESYTF. V and J are TRBV9 and TRBJ1-2; D possibly corresponds to TRBD1 (6 bases). CDR1 and CDR2 (germline): SGDLS, YYNGEE. This CDR3 comprises 12 residues.